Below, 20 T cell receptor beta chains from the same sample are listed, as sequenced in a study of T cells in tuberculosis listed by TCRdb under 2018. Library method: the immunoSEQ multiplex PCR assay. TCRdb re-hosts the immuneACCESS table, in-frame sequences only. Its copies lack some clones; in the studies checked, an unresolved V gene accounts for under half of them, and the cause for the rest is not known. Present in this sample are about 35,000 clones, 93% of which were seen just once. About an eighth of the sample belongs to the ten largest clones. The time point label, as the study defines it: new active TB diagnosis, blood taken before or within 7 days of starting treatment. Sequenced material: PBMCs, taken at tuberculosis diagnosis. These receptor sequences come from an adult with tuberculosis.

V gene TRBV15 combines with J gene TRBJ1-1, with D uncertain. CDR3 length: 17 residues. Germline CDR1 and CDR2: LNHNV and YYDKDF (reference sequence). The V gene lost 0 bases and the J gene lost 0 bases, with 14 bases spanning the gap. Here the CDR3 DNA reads TGTGCCACCAGCAGAGATCCGAGGGCATCCCTGAACACTGAAGCTTTCTTT. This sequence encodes CATSRDPRASLNTEAFF.

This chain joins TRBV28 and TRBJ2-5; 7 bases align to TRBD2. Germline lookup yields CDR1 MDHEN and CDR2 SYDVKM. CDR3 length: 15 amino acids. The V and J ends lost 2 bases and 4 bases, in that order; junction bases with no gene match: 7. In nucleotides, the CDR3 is TGTGCCAGCAGTTTAAGTGGGGGGAGGGGAGAGACCCAGTACTTC. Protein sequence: CASSLSGGRGETQYF.

The CDR3 coding sequence is TGTGCCAGCAGCACCCGACAGGGGACAGAGTACGAGCAGTACTTC. This sequence encodes CASSTRQGTEYEQYF. V and J are TRBV5-5 and TRBJ2-7, with TRBD1 matching 8 bases. Germline-derived CDR1 and CDR2 are SGHKS and YYEKEE (reference sequence). This CDR3 spans 15 amino acids. The V segment lost 4 bases and the J segment 4 bases; nucleotides outside the gene matches: 10.

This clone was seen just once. CDR3 in DNA: TGTGCCAGGCCTTACGGTGGCGGGACCACCAAAAACATTCAGTACTTC. It specifies CARPYGGGTTKNIQYF. V gene TRBV19 combines with J gene TRBJ2-4; D is perhaps TRBD2 (6 bases). Trimming removed 9 bases at V and 2 bases at J, with 20 bases between. The CDR3 covers 16 residues. Germline CDR1 reads LNHDA; CDR2 reads SQIVND (reference sequence).

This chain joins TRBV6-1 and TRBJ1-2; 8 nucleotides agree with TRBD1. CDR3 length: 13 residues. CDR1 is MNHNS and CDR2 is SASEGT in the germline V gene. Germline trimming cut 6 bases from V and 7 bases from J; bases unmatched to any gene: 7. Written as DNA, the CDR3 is TGTGCCAGCAGATCGGACAGGGTGCGTGGCTACACCTTC. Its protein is CASRSDRVRGYTF.

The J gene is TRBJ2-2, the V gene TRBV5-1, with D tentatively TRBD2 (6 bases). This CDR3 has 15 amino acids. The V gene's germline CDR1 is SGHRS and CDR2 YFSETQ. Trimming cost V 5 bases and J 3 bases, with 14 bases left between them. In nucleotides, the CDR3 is TGCGCCAGCAGTATTGGGGGGACGGACACCGGGGAGCTGTTTTTT. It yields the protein CASSIGGTDTGELFF.

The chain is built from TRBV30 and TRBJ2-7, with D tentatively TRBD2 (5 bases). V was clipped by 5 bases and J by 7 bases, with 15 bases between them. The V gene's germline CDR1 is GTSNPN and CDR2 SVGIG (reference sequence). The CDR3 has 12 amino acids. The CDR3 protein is CAWGRSRVEQYF. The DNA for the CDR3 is TGTGCCTGGGGACGATCGCGGGTGGAGCAGTACTTC. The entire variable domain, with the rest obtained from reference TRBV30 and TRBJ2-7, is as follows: SQTIHQWPATLVQPVGSPLSLECTVEGTSNPNLYWYRQAAGRGLQLLFYSVGIGQISSEVPQNLSASRPQDRQFILSSKKLLLSDSGFYLCAWGRSRVEQYFGPGTRLTVT.

For the CDR3, the DNA is TGTGCTAGTGGTTTGGGGCAGGGGGCAAATGAGCAGTTCTTC. Its protein product is CASGLGQGANEQFF. The gene calls are TRBV12-5 and TRBJ2-1; TRBD1 agrees at 8 bases. The CDR3 is 14 amino acids. In germline, CDR1 is LGHNT, CDR2 FRNRAP. V was pared by 1 base and J by 7 bases, with 3 bases of the junction left unmatched.

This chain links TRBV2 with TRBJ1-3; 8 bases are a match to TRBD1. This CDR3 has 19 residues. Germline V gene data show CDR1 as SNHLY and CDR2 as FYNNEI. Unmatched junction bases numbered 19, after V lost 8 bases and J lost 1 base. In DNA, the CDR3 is TGTGCCAGCGTCGATAACCCGGCCGCAGGGGGCCTGTCTGGAAACACCATATATTTT. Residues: CASVDNPAAGGLSGNTIYF.

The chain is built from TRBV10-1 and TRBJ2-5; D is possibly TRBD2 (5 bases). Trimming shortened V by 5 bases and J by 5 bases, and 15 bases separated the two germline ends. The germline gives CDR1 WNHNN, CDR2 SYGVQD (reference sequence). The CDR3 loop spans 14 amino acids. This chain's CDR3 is CASSRLEGSETQYF. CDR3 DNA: TGCGCCAGCAGTCGGCTAGAGGGTTCGGAGACCCAGTACTTC.

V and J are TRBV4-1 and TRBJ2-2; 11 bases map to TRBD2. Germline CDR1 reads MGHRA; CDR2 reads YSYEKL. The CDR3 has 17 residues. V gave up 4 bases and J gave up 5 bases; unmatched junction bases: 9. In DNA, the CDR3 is TGCGCCAGCAGCCTACGTAGCGGGGGGGCCACGACCGGGGAGCTGTTTTTT. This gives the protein CASSLRSGGATTGELFF.

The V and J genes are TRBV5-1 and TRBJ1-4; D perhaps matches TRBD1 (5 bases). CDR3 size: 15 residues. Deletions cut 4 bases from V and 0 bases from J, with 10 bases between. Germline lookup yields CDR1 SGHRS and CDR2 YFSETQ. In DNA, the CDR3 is TGCGCCAGCAGCCCAACCAGGGCAACTAATGAAAAACTGTTTTTT. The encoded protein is CASSPTRATNEKLFF.

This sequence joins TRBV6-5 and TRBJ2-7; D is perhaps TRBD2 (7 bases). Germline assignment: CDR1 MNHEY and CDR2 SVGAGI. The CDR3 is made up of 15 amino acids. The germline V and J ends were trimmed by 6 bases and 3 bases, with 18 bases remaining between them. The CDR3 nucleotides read TGTGCCAGCAGCTGGGGGGGGCTTGTAAGCTACGAGCAGTACTTC. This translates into CASSWGGLVSYEQYF.

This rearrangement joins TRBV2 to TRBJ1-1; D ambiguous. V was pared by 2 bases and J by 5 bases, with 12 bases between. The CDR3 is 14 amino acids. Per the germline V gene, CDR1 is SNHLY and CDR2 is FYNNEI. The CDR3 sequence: CASSESRRWTEAFF. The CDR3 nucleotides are TGTGCCAGCAGTGAATCTAGGCGGTGGACTGAAGCTTTCTTT.

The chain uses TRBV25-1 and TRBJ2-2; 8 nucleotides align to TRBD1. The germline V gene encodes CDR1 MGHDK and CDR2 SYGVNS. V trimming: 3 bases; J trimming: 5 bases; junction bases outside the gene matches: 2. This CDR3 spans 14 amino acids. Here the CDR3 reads CASSDGQGTGELFF. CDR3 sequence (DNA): TGTGCCAGCAGTGACGGACAGGGAACCGGGGAGCTGTTTTTT.

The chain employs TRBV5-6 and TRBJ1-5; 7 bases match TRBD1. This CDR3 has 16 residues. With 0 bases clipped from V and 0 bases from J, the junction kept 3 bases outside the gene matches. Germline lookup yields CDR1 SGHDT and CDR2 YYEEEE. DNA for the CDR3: TGTGCCAGCAGCTTGGCCGGGACAGTTAGCAATCAGCCCCAGCATTTT. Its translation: CASSLAGTVSNQPQHF.

CDR3 region: CASSLVGGRLNNEQFF. In DNA, the CDR3 is TGCGCCAGCAGCTTGGTAGGGGGCCGCCTCAACAATGAGCAGTTCTTC. V usage is TRBV5-1 and J usage is TRBJ2-1; TRBD1 aligns across 7 bases. J was trimmed by 5 bases and V by 0 bases; bases with no gene match: 8. The CDR3 consists of 16 residues. The germline V gene has CDR1 SGHRS and CDR2 YFSETQ.

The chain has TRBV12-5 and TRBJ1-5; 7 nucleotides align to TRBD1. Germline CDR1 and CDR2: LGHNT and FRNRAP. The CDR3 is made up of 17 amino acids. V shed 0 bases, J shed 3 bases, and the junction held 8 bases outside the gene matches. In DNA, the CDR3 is TGTGCTAGTGGTTTGGTAAGTTTGGGACAGATCAATCAGCCCCAGCATTTT. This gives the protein CASGLVSLGQINQPQHF.

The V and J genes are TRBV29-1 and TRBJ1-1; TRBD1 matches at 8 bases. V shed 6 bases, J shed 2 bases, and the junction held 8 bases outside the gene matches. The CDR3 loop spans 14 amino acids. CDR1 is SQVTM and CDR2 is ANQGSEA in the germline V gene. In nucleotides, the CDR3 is TGCAGCGTCTCGACAGCAGGGGGCAACACTGAAGCTTTCTTT. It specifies CSVSTAGGNTEAFF.

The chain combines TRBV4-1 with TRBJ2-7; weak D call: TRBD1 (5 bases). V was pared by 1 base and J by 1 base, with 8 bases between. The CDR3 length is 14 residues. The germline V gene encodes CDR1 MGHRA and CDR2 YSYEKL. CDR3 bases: TGCGCCAGCAGCCAAGGACAGTTTTCCTACGAGCAGTACTTC. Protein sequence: CASSQGQFSYEQYF.